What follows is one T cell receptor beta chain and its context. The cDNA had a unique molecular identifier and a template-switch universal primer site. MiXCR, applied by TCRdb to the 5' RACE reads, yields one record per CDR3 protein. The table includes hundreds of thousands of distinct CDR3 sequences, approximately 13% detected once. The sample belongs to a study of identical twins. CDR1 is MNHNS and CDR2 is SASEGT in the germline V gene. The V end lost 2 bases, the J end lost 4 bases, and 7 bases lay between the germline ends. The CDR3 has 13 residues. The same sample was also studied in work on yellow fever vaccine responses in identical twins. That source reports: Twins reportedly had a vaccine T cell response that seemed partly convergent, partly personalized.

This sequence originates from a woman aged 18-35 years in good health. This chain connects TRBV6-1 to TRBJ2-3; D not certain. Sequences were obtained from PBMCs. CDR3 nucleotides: TGTGCCAGCAGTGAAACCAACGCAGATACGCAGTATTTT. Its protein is CASSETNADTQYF.